This T cell receptor (beta chain) was sequenced during a study of blood T cell repertoires in COVID-19. Study information: Samples representing acute and convalescent COVID-19 were sourced from the United States, Italy and Spain.

As handled by the study authors: Amplifying reference gene primers gave estimates of nucleated cell counts. Repertoires were generated with immunoSEQ multiplex PCR, while TCRdb's copy carries only in-frame clones and drops some. V and J calls and clone size come straight from that table; D and trimming were deduced from the DNA. Here the sample spans about 96,000 clones, around 90% being singletons. The V and J ends lost 0 bases and 3 bases respectively, with 9 bases between them. The V gene's germline CDR1 is SGHAT and CDR2 FQNNGV. The CDR3 is made up of 14 amino acids. The chain couples TRBV11-2 to TRBJ2-7; no firm D call. The sequenced sample consisted of peripheral blood. This receptor was taken from a human donor with COVID-19, enrolled during active disease. The donor label of this sample is uncertain. CDR3 nucleotide sequence: TGTGCCAGCAGCTTAGATCGGGTGGACTACGAGCAGTACTTC. It codes for CASSLDRVDYEQYF.